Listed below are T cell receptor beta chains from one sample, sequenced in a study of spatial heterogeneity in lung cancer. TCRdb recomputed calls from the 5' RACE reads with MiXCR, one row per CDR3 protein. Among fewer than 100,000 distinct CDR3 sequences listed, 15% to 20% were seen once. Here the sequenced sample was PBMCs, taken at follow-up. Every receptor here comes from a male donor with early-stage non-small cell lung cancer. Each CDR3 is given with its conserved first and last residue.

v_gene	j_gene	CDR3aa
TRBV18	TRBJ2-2	CASSPQGSGFTGELFF
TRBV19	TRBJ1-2	CASRRAQGDYGYTF
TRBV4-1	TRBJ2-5	CASSQESGERETQYF
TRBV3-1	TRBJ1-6	CASSQGSGLNNSPLHF
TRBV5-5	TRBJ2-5	CASSLLGAGETQYF
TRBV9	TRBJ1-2	CASSVASRANYGYTF
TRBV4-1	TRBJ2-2	CASSPGLNTGELFF
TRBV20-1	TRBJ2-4	CSADRDSLAKNIQYF
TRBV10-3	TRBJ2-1	CANGETDTYNERFF
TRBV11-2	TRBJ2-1	CASSLDRGGLNEQFF
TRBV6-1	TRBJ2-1	CASSTLAFTYNEQFF
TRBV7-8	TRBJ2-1	CASSLEGARRTSGMNEQFF
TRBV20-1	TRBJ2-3	CSAVTGQTSTDTQYF
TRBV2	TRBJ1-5	CASSLTGFQHF
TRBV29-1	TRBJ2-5	CSVEDRGGQLQETQYF
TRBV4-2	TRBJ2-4	CASSQDYSGTGLAKNIQYF
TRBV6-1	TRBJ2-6	CASSESLTAPGANVLTF
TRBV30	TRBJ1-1	CAWTEGGSRTEAFF
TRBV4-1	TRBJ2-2	CASSQGRGLNTGELFF
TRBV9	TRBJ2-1	CASSMTSGTDEQFF
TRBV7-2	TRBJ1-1	CASSSKVNTEAFF
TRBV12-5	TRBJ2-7	CASGSLTGGTYEQYF
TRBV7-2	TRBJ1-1	CASSLGPGTEIKGAFF
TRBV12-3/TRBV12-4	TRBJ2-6	CASSRSGANVLTF
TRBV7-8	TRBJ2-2	CASSSGTGGPSGELFF
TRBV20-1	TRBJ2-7	CSAHRTGRDYEQYF
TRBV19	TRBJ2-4	CASSMERAARGIQYF
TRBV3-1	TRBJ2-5	CASSQVWTAQGATQYF
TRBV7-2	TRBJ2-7	CASSPGAFEGGSDRTAYEQYF
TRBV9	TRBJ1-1	CASSVASQGEAFF
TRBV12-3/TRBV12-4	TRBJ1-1	CASTFRAGKNTEAFF
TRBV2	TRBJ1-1	CASSGQSPKGFF
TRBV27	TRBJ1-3	CASSRSGFYGNTIYF
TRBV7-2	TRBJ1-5	CASSVMGSQGQPQHF
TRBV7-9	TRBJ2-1	CASSSPTGEGDEQFF
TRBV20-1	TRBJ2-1	CSARIGGGDEQFF
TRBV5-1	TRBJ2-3	CATTEGGRADTQYF
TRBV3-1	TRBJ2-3	CASSHRQGLTDTQYF
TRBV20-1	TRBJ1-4	CSAGGRPGGEKLFF
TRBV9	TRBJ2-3	CASSATSGRPTDTQYF
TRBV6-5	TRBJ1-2	CASSKREHNYGYTF
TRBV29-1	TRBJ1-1	CSVVTGATEAFF
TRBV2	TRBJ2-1	CASRRLAGGDYNEQFF
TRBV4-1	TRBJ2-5	CASSQDSETQYF
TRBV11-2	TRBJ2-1	CASRAAAGAHNEQFF
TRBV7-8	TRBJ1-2	CASSLWTVRGNNYGYTF
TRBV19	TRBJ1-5	CASSYGRTGVPNQPQHF
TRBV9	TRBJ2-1	CASSVGGEDEQFF
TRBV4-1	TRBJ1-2	CASSARAGTVYGYTF
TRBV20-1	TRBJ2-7	CSATNRDRGVREQYF
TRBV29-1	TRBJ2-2	CSVVLDRTNTGELFF
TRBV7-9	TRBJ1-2	CASSPTGIRGYTF
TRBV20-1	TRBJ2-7	CSVDGQGGSYEQYF
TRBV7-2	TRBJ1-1	CASSFQGITNTEAFF